Each of the 31 T cell receptor beta chains below was sequenced from the same sample in a study of tumor-infiltrating lymphocytes in oesophageal squamous cell carcinoma (TCRdb year 2016). Receptor libraries were prepared by PCR. TCRdb lists the instrument as Illumina HiSeq 2000. In TCRdb, the public reads were trimmed at Q25 with fastp and aligned with MiXCR, with productive beta chains retained. Each record represents a unique CDR3 protein, reported with the most common genes and DNA among its rows. The sample records over 10,000 distinct CDR3 sequences, around 56% of which are singletons. The ten top clones hold 30% to 35% of the sample. Sequencing used esophageal tumor tissue. These receptors all come from a female donor with esophageal squamous cell carcinoma.

Note on this clonotype: Because it lacks the conserved phenylalanine or tryptophan at the end, this CDR3 is likely a read error. The DNA is left out, because the CDR3 cannot be placed on it with certainty; the CDR3 is given as TCRdb lists it. The rearrangement uses TRBV11-3 and TRBJ2-1; the table's D gene call, TRBD1, was not cross checked with the DNA. Germline V gene sequence: CDR1 SGHNT, CDR2 YENEEA. The CDR3 totals 8 residues, both ends included. This CDR3 is CASSLPRT.

This clonotype showed up just a few times. J is TRBJ2-5 and V is TRBV6-1, with TRBD2 identical over 7 bases. V lost 6 bases, J lost 5 bases, and 9 bases stayed unmatched. Germline values: CDR1 MNHNS, CDR2 SASEGT. The CDR3 has 14 amino acids. CDR3 bases: TGTGCCAGCAGCAGACTTGGGGGGGAGGAGACCCAGTACTTC. The encoded protein is CASSRLGGEETQYF.

The CDR3 DNA follows: TGTGCCAGCAGCTCCTCTCGCGGGAGTTTCGATGAGCAGTTCTTC. Translated, it gives CASSSSRGSFDEQFF. The chain recombines TRBV7-2 with TRBJ2-1, with 7 nucleotides matching TRBD2. V was pared by 4 bases and J by 8 bases, with 11 bases of the junction left unmatched. The CDR3 length is 15 residues. The germline V gene has CDR1 SGHTA and CDR2 FQGNSA. The full variable domain, rest sourced from reference TRBV7-2 and TRBJ2-1, is GAGVSQSPSNKVTEKGKDVELRCDPISGHTALYWYRQSLGQGLEFLIYFQGNSAPDKSGLPSDRFSAERTGGSVSTLTIQRTQQEDSAVYLCASSSSRGSFDEQFFGPGTRLTVL.

This clonotype was observed a single time. The rearrangement links TRBV28 to TRBJ2-3; 8 nucleotides align to TRBD1. V lost 2 bases, J lost 8 bases, and 0 bases stayed unmatched. The V gene's germline CDR1 is MDHEN and CDR2 SYDVKM. This CDR3 contains 12 residues. CDR3 residues: CASSLDRGTQYF. Here the CDR3 DNA reads TGTGCCAGCAGTTTAGACAGGGGTACGCAGTATTTT.

This clonotype is medium-sized (0.01 to 0.1%) in the sample. A clone one base away is much larger, so this may be a read error. This chain uses TRBV7-6 with TRBJ2-7, with D maybe TRBD2 (5 bases). This CDR3 region has 13 residues. The V gene's germline CDR1 is SGHVS and CDR2 FNYEAQ. V gave up 0 bases and J gave up 7 bases, with 10 bases separating them. Here the CDR3 reads CASSLADGNEQYF. DNA for the CDR3: TGTGCCAGCAGCTTAGCCGACGGGAATGAGCAGTACTTC.

The chain uses TRBV7-6 and TRBJ2-7; 7 bases are shared with TRBD2. The V gene end was trimmed by 8 bases and the J gene end by 7 bases; junction bases not matched to a gene: 14. Germline V lookup: CDR1 SGHVS, CDR2 FNYEAQ. This CDR3 contains 14 residues. In nucleotides, the CDR3 is TGTGCCAGCCGCAGAAACGGAGACGGGGGGGAGCAGTACTTC. This sequence encodes CASRRNGDGGEQYF.

This clonotype came up a few times. The CDR3 here is CASSPWTGGSGELFF. The CDR3 nucleotides read TGTGCCAGCAGCCCCTGGACAGGGGGTTCCGGGGAGCTGTTTTTT. The chain recombines TRBV7-6 with TRBJ2-2; 10 nucleotides match TRBD1. Germline V gene sequence: CDR1 SGHVS, CDR2 FNYEAQ. CDR3 length: 15 residues. Trimming at V came to 5 bases and at J to 6 bases, leaving 6 bases not matched to a gene.

The chain carries TRBV10-2 and TRBJ1-6; 7 bases agree with TRBD1. With 7 bases clipped from V and 9 bases from J, the junction kept 3 bases outside the gene matches. The CDR3 is 12 amino acids. Germline V gene data show CDR1 as WSHSY and CDR2 as SAAADI. As DNA, the CDR3 is TGCGCCAGCACGACAGGGACTTCACCCCTCCACTTT. This codes for CASTTGTSPLHF.

This clonotype was counted a single time. The V and J genes are TRBV24-1 and TRBJ2-1, with 9 bases identical to TRBD2. The assigned J gene may be wrong: the sequence end matches TRBJ2-7 better. The CDR3 has 16 residues. Germline V gene data show CDR1 as KGHDR and CDR2 as SFDVKD. CDR3 region: CATSDPGLAGRIEQYF. CDR3 nucleotide sequence: TGTGCCACCAGTGACCCAGGCCTAGCGGGAAGGATTGAGCAGTACTTC.

This clonotype was seen only a few times. The CDR3 bases are TGTGCCAGCAGCTTTATGACTAGCGGGATTAATGAGCAGTTCTTC. Amino acids: CASSFMTSGINEQFF. The J gene is TRBJ2-1, the V gene TRBV7-2; 11 bases are shared with TRBD2. Trimming at V came to 3 bases and at J to 7 bases, leaving 5 bases not matched to a gene. CDR3 size: 15 residues. The germline V gene has CDR1 SGHTA and CDR2 FQGNSA. Based on the CDR3 plus reference TRBV7-2 and TRBJ2-1, the full variable domain is GAGVSQSPSNKVTEKGKDVELRCDPISGHTALYWYRQSLGQGLEFLIYFQGNSAPDKSGLPSDRFSAERTGGSVSTLTIQRTQQEDSAVYLCASSFMTSGINEQFFGPGTRLTVL.

J is TRBJ2-6 and V is TRBV7-9; D unresolved. The germline gives CDR1 SEHNR, CDR2 FQNEAQ (reference sequence). V was pared by 4 bases and J by 0 bases, with 16 bases between. The CDR3 sequence is 18 residues long. Written as DNA, the CDR3 is TGTGCCAGCAGCTCAGTTCCAATCTGGGGCTCTGGGGCCAACGTCCTGACTTTC. Translating it yields CASSSVPIWGSGANVLTF.

V usage is TRBV11-2 and J usage is TRBJ2-3; 7 bases are shared with TRBD1. V shed 3 bases and J 3 bases; nucleotides not matched to a gene: 6. The germline CDR1 and CDR2 sequences are SGHAT and FQNNGV. The length of the CDR3 is 15 residues. CDR3 nucleotides: TGTGCCAGCAGCTTCGATGCAGGGGGTACAGATACGCAGTATTTT. It yields the protein CASSFDAGGTDTQYF.

In this sample, this clonotype turned up many times. This chain connects TRBV27 to TRBJ2-1, with D possibly matching TRBD2 (7 bases). Trimming took off 8 bases at V and 3 bases at J, with 14 bases between the two ends. This CDR3 has 14 amino acids. CDR1 is MNHEY, CDR2 SMNVEV, per germline (reference sequence). Here the CDR3 DNA reads TGTGCCAGCTGGAGGGGGGGAGACTACAATGAGCAGTTCTTC. This gives the protein CASWRGGDYNEQFF.

The chain combines TRBV12-3 or TRBV12-4 with TRBJ2-5; D call uncertain. This CDR3 comprises 13 residues. V lost 7 bases and J 4 bases, leaving 13 bases between the germline ends. CDR3 sequence: CASMRFLGETQYF. The DNA for the CDR3 is TGTGCCAGCATGCGGTTCTTAGGAGAGACCCAGTACTTC.

This clonotype rates as medium-sized. The chain recombines TRBV6-1 with TRBJ2-1; 8 bases fit TRBD2. V was pared by 8 bases and J by 7 bases, with 7 bases of the junction left unmatched. CDR3 length equals 13 residues. CDR1 and CDR2 (germline): MNHNS, SASEGT. Here the CDR3 DNA reads TGTGCCAGCTCCGGGGGGGCCGATAATGAGCAGTTCTTC. Protein sequence: CASSGGADNEQFF.

This sequence joins TRBV24-1 and TRBJ2-1; the D gene is possibly TRBD1 (6 bases). Germline CDR1 KGHDR, CDR2 SFDVKD. Trimming took off 6 bases at V and 1 base at J, with 12 bases between the two ends. The CDR3 sequence is 15 residues long. The CDR3 sequence: CATSTGTGSYNEQFF. The CDR3 region has the DNA TGTGCCACCAGTACGGGAACAGGGTCCTACAATGAGCAGTTCTTC.

This clonotype was seen at least ten times. The genes are TRBV6-1 and TRBJ2-3, with D unresolved. V lost 0 bases to trimming and J lost 2 bases, with 0 bases between them. This CDR3 has 12 residues. CDR1 and CDR2 (germline): MNHNS, SASEGT. Here the CDR3 DNA reads TGTGCCAGCAGTGAAGCCACAGATACGCAGTATTTT. Translated: CASSEATDTQYF.

This chain connects TRBV6-1 to TRBJ2-1; 9 bases are shared with TRBD2. The J call may be mistaken, given a closer DNA end match to TRBJ2-7. The germline CDR1 and CDR2 sequences are MNHNS and SASEGT. There are 13 residues in the CDR3. CDR3 loop: CASTAAGGREQYF. CDR3 DNA: TGTGCCAGCACCGCAGCGGGGGGACGCGAGCAGTACTTC.

J is TRBJ2-2 and V is TRBV7-3; 8 nucleotides align to TRBD1. CDR1 is SGHTA and CDR2 is FQGTGA in the germline V gene. The CDR3 has 13 amino acids. The trim removed 6 bases at V and 6 bases at J, leaving 3 bases unmatched. CDR3 loop: CASRTGAPGELFF. The CDR3 DNA reads TGTGCCAGCAGGACAGGGGCCCCCGGGGAGCTGTTTTTT.

This clonotype was detected only a few times. The V call is TRBV7-2, the J call TRBJ2-6; 8 nucleotides align to TRBD2. This CDR3 contains 17 residues. The germline CDR1 and CDR2 sequences are SGHTA and FQGNSA. V trimming: 3 bases; J trimming: 0 bases; junction bases outside the gene matches: 4. The CDR3 loop is CASSLGTRSSGANVLTF. As DNA, the CDR3 is TGTGCCAGCAGCTTGGGGACTAGAAGCTCTGGGGCCAACGTCCTGACTTTC.

A few counts support this clonotype. V gene TRBV7-3 combines with J gene TRBJ2-1; D gene unclear. TRBJ2-7 explains the end of the DNA better; the J call may be wrong. Germline CDR1 and CDR2: SGHTA and FQGTGA. This CDR3 is built from 15 residues. The CDR3 DNA follows: TGTGCCAGCAGCTTAACGGCAGCACCCTCTTACGAGCAGTACTTC. This translates into CASSLTAAPSYEQYF.

V usage is TRBV12-3 or TRBV12-4 and J usage is TRBJ2-1; 7 bases are shared with TRBD2. This CDR3 comprises 13 residues. V gave up 5 bases and J gave up 7 bases; unmatched junction bases: 5. CDR3 nucleotides: TGTGCCAGCAGTAGGGGAGGGCAGAATGAGCAGTTCTTC. Residues: CASSRGGQNEQFF.

The genes are TRBV11-2 and TRBJ2-3; D possibly uses TRBD1 or TRBD2 (5 bases each). The CDR3 length is 11 residues. The V gene lost 6 bases and the J gene lost 12 bases, with 13 bases spanning the gap. Germline loops: CDR1 SGHAT, CDR2 FQNNGV. CDR3 nucleotides: TGTGCCAGCAGGGGGGAAGTCAGTCAGTATTTT. It codes for CASRGEVSQYF.

In DNA, the CDR3 is TGTGCCAGCAGTATTGGGGGCGGGAGGACGAATGAGCAGTTCTTC. This codes for CASSIGGGRTNEQFF. The chain recombines TRBV6-4 with TRBJ2-5, with TRBD2 identical over 8 bases. With the DNA end fitting TRBJ2-1 better, the J assignment may be wrong. Germline V gene lookup returns CDR1 MRHNA and CDR2 SNTAGT. The CDR3 has 15 amino acids.

As regards this clonotype: Without the conserved terminal phenylalanine or tryptophan, this CDR3 likely stems from a read error. The DNA is omitted, as the CDR3 cannot be located on it reliably, and the CDR3 follows TCRdb's listing. The gene calls are TRBV7-3 and TRBJ2-6; the table's TRBD1 call for D was not verified on the DNA. Germline V CDR1 and CDR2: SGHTA, FQGTGA. Counting both end residues, the CDR3 totals 15 amino acids. CDR3 sequence: CASSLTAGNEQFFGA.

J is TRBJ2-5 and V is TRBV12-3 or TRBV12-4; no clear D. This CDR3 comprises 11 residues. Deletions cut 3 bases from V and 7 bases from J, with 6 bases between. CDR3 loop: CASSLMGTQYF. The CDR3, as DNA: TGTGCCAGCAGTTTGATGGGGACCCAGTACTTC.

This clonotype appeared a few times. This chain connects TRBV7-6 to TRBJ2-5; 8 positions agree with TRBD1. The J call is in doubt because the DNA end fits TRBJ2-7 better. CDR1 and CDR2 (germline): SGHVS, FNYEAQ. The CDR3 runs 13 residues. DNA for the CDR3: TGTGCCAGCAGCCCTACAGGGGGCTACGAGCAGTACTTC. This codes for CASSPTGGYEQYF.

The chain is built from TRBV28 and TRBJ2-2; D possibly matches TRBD1 or TRBD2 (6 bases each). Trimming left V 3 bases short and J 5 bases short, with 13 bases between. The CDR3 length is 15 residues. Germline loops: CDR1 MDHEN, CDR2 SYDVKM. The chain's CDR3 is CASSFIGGWTGELFF. Here the CDR3 DNA reads TGTGCCAGCAGTTTCATCGGGGGCTGGACCGGGGAGCTGTTTTTT.

The chain recombines TRBV7-2 with TRBJ2-5; 7 bases agree with TRBD1. The assigned J gene may be wrong: the sequence end matches TRBJ2-1 better. CDR1 and CDR2 from the germline V gene are SGHTA and FQGNSA. The CDR3 has 15 amino acids. As DNA, the CDR3 is TGTGCCAGCAGCTTAACGAGGGGGCCCCTTCGGGAGCAGTTCTTC. Its protein is CASSLTRGPLREQFF.

J is TRBJ2-1 and V is TRBV7-2, with D uncertain. CDR3 length equals 13 residues. Trimming removed 1 base from V and 9 bases from J, with 10 bases in between. CDR1 and CDR2 (germline): SGHTA, FQGNSA. CDR3 loop: CASSLGSWVEQFF. For the CDR3, the DNA is TGTGCCAGCAGCTTAGGGTCCTGGGTTGAGCAGTTCTTC.

J is TRBJ2-6 and V is TRBV12-3 or TRBV12-4; D is unresolved. The J call could be wrong; TRBJ1-2 is a better fit for the DNA end. This CDR3 region has 13 residues. The CDR3 bases are TGTGCCAGCAGTTTTTTTGCTAACTATGGCTACACCTTC. Translating gives CASSFFANYGYTF.